The clone carrying this T cell receptor (beta chain) was seen just once. Grouping used clinical history reported by participants in a survey and questionnaire. Generated by immunoSEQ multiplex PCR, the TCRdb table keeps only in-frame clones and is missing some. The table includes about 230,000 clones, more than 75% detected once. These data belong to a study of blood T cell repertoires in COVID-19. Study overall: The United States, Italy and Spain were the sources of the acute and convalescent COVID-19 samples. Sample material is recorded as cDNA or gDNA derived from T cells, B-cell-depleted T cells, or PBMCs.

The V and J ends lost 6 bases and 1 base, in that order; junction bases with no gene match: 7. This CDR3 contains 15 residues. Germline-derived CDR1 and CDR2 are MDHEN and SYDVKM. The source material was PBMCs or T cells enriched from blood (not recorded which). This TCR was recovered from a man between 18 and 35 years old who had recovered from COVID-19. The chain carries TRBV28 and TRBJ1-1; 8 bases are a match to TRBD1. DNA of the CDR3: TGTGCCAGCAGCACAGGGGGGGGCGCGAACACTGAAGCTTTCTTT. Translated: CASSTGGGANTEAFF.